This record covers a single T cell receptor beta chain. CDR1 is MDHEN, CDR2 SYDVKM, per germline. V lost 6 bases to trimming and J lost 1 base, with 10 bases between them. The CDR3 runs 14 residues. This entry is derived from a study of blood T cell repertoires in COVID-19. Study in general: There were acute and convalescent COVID-19 samples, and they came from the United States, Italy and Spain. From T cells, B-cell-depleted T cells, or PBMCs came the material, which was cDNA or gDNA.

Source study methods: Counts of nucleated cells, estimated from reference gene primer amplification, were obtained. Sequencing was performed with immunoSEQ multiplex PCR; in TCRdb, only in-frame clones are kept and a portion is missing. V, J and clone size were drawn from that table, and D and trimming were deduced from the DNA. There are some 150,000 clones in the sample; roughly 90% occur only once, and 8% to 11% lies in the top ten. The source is a man in his forties or fifties with active or convalescent COVID-19. The J gene is TRBJ2-4, the V gene TRBV28, with D perhaps TRBD2 (5 bases). Sequenced material: peripheral blood. In DNA, the CDR3 is TGTGCCAGCAGCCCTGGGAGTGCCAAAAACATTCAGTACTTC. Its protein is CASSPGSAKNIQYF.